One and the same sample provided the 30 T cell receptor beta chains below, sequenced in a study of T cells in Graves' hyperthyroidism and ophthalmopathy. RNA transcripts yielded amplified TCR beta CDR3 regions. First-round RT-PCR with HTBI primers amplified the TCR CDR3 region. A single record per CDR3 protein comes from TCRdb applying MiXCR to the multiplex PCR reads. The profile covers some 690,000 distinct CDR3 sequences, with 15% to 20% appearing a single time and about 16% taken by the ten largest. Sequences were obtained from blood. The source is a man aged 50-59 years with Graves' hyperthyroidism.

This clonotype was observed a handful of times. The CDR3 region has the DNA TGTGCCAGCTCACGAATTGAAAGCACATACACAGATACGCAGTATTTT. Amino acid sequence: CASSRIESTYTDTQYF. The chain joins TRBV18 to TRBJ2-3; D not resolved. This CDR3 has 16 amino acids. CDR1 and CDR2 from the germline V gene are KGHSH and LQKENI. V was clipped by 4 bases and J by 2 bases, with 16 bases between them.

This clonotype has just a few counts. J is TRBJ2-1 and V is TRBV27; D unclear. Looked up from germline, CDR1 is MNHEY and CDR2 is SMNVEV (reference sequence). Trimming removed 2 bases from V and 0 bases from J, with 8 bases in between. This CDR3 has 15 residues. The CDR3 DNA reads as TGTGCCAGCAGTTTAACCCTGACCTCCTACAATGAGCAGTTCTTC. This sequence encodes CASSLTLTSYNEQFF.

The chain recombines TRBV4-1 with TRBJ2-1; 8 bases map to TRBD2. Trimming cost V 0 bases and J 0 bases; bases outside gene matches: 4. The CDR3 consists of 17 residues. Per germline, CDR1 MGHRA and CDR2 YSYEKL. CDR3 in amino acids: CASSQDILAGSYNEQFF. CDR3 DNA sequence: TGCGCCAGCAGCCAAGATATTCTAGCGGGCTCCTACAATGAGCAGTTCTTC.

This clonotype was recorded many times. This chain uses TRBV6-1 with TRBJ1-1, with D possibly matching TRBD1 (5 bases). The germline CDR1 and CDR2 sequences are MNHNS and SASEGT. CDR3 length equals 15 residues. The V and J ends lost 5 bases and 1 base respectively, with 14 bases between them. The CDR3 DNA follows: TGTGCCAGCAGTCCGAGGGACGATCGGAACACTGAAGCTTTCTTT. As protein: CASSPRDDRNTEAFF.

This clonotype was picked up many times. The chain couples TRBV20-1 to TRBJ2-7; 7 nucleotides align to TRBD2. The length of the CDR3 is 15 residues. Germline CDR1 reads DFQATT; CDR2 reads SNEGSKA (reference sequence). Trimming cost V 3 bases and J 0 bases; bases outside gene matches: 8. Here the CDR3 DNA reads TGCAGTGCTAGGGGGATAGGCGGGGGCTCCTACGAGCAGTACTTC. As protein: CSARGIGGGSYEQYF.

This clonotype was seen many times. The V gene is TRBV12-3 or TRBV12-4, the J gene TRBJ1-1; D unclear. This CDR3 comprises 13 residues. The V gene lost 2 bases and the J gene lost 3 bases, with 7 bases spanning the gap. The CDR3 loop reads CASSLSRYTEAFF. Here the CDR3 DNA reads TGTGCCAGCAGTTTATCCAGGTACACTGAAGCTTTCTTT.

V usage is TRBV6-2 or TRBV6-3 and J usage is TRBJ2-1; 9 bases map to TRBD1. This CDR3 spans 20 amino acids. V lost 0 bases and J lost 1; bases outside the gene matches: 13. Germline-derived CDR1 and CDR2 are MNHEY and SVGEGT. The CDR3 DNA reads TGTGCCAGCAGTTACTCCTCTCCACTCAACAGGGGGCAGTCCTACAATGAGCAGTTCTTC. It yields the protein CASSYSSPLNRGQSYNEQFF.

This clonotype came up a few times. The rearrangement uses TRBV7-9 and TRBJ2-3; D is undetermined. CDR3 length: 16 amino acids. Germline V gene data show CDR1 as SEHNR and CDR2 as FQNEAQ (reference sequence). The V gene lost 5 bases and the J gene lost 0 bases, with 15 bases spanning the gap. DNA for the CDR3: TGTGCCAGCAGCCCCCCCGGCAGCACTAGCACAGATACGCAGTATTTT. Its translation: CASSPPGSTSTDTQYF.

This clonotype appeared once. The CDR3 DNA sequence: TGTGCCAGCAGTGATGACAGGCGCCACAATGAGCAGTTCTTC. Encoded protein: CASSDDRRHNEQFF. This chain connects TRBV25-1 to TRBJ2-1, with a possible D match to TRBD1 (6 bases). V was cut by 3 bases and J by 5 bases, with 11 bases left in between. This CDR3 has 14 amino acids. CDR1 MGHDK and CDR2 SYGVNS come from the germline V gene.

J is TRBJ1-2 and V is TRBV5-1; 7 nucleotides line up with TRBD1. Germline CDR1 SGHRS, CDR2 YFSETQ. There are 15 residues in the CDR3. V trimming: 7 bases; J trimming: 2 bases; junction bases outside the gene matches: 11. The CDR3 here is CASAPFGTENYGYTF. The DNA for the CDR3 is TGCGCCAGCGCTCCTTTTGGGACAGAGAACTATGGCTACACCTTC.

This clonotype was observed at least ten times. This rearrangement joins TRBV2 to TRBJ2-1; D is uncertain. V was trimmed by 3 bases and J by 8 bases, leaving 5 bases between them. CDR3 length equals 11 residues. Germline-derived CDR1 and CDR2 are SNHLY and FYNNEI. CDR3 sequence reads: CASSEPYEQFF. As DNA, the CDR3 is TGTGCCAGCAGTGAGCCGTATGAGCAGTTCTTC. The variable domain in full, completed from reference TRBV2 and TRBJ2-1, reads EPEVTQTPSHQVTQMGQEVILRCVPISNHLYFYWYRQILGQKVEFLVSFYNNEISEKSEIFDDQFSVERPDGSNFTLKIRSTKLEDSAMYFCASSEPYEQFFGPGTRLTVL.

V is TRBV15 and J is TRBJ1-5, with TRBD1 matching over 9 bases. V lost 4 bases and J lost 8; bases outside the gene matches: 6. Germline V gene sequence: CDR1 LNHNV, CDR2 YYDKDF (reference sequence). This CDR3 is 14 amino acids long. CDR3 residues: CATSTGQGPKPQHF. The CDR3 DNA reads as TGTGCCACCAGCACTGGACAGGGGCCGAAGCCCCAGCATTTT.

This clonotype was seen a handful of times. The chain has TRBV30 and TRBJ1-3; D uncertain. The CDR3 loop spans 12 amino acids. Between the trimmed V and J ends, which lost 3 bases and 0 bases, there was a span of 3 bases. Germline V gene data show CDR1 as GTSNPN and CDR2 as SVGIG (reference sequence). CDR3 DNA: TGTGCCTGGAGAAACTCTGGAAACACCATATATTTT. The encoded protein is CAWRNSGNTIYF.

This clonotype was seen more than once but under ten times. The chain joins TRBV5-1 to TRBJ2-1; D remains unclear. The germline V and J ends were trimmed by 0 bases and 3 bases, with 13 bases remaining between them. The CDR3 is 16 amino acids. CDR1 and CDR2 (germline): SGHRS, YFSETQ. The CDR3 here is CASSLVDRPIYNEQFF. The CDR3 bases are TGCGCCAGCAGCTTGGTTGACCGGCCCATCTACAATGAGCAGTTCTTC.

In this sample, this clonotype turned up a few times. The chain's CDR3 is CASSIPHQETQYF. CDR3 sequence (DNA): TGTGCCAGTAGTATACCTCACCAAGAGACCCAGTACTTC. This rearrangement joins TRBV19 to TRBJ2-5; no clear D gene. Germline V lookup: CDR1 LNHDA, CDR2 SQIVND (reference sequence). The ends were cut back, 2 bases at V and 0 bases at J, with 4 bases in the middle. The CDR3 has 13 amino acids.

This clonotype was seen many times. The rearrangement uses TRBV27 and TRBJ2-3; unclear D gene. CDR1 is MNHEY and CDR2 is SMNVEV in the germline V gene (reference sequence). Trimming took 3 bases from V and 4 from J, leaving 14 bases between them. The CDR3 sequence is 15 residues long. The CDR3, as DNA: TGTGCCAGCAGTTTGATAGGCGGAGCCTCAGATACGCAGTATTTT. Residues: CASSLIGGASDTQYF.

This clonotype was counted many times. The genes are TRBV30 and TRBJ1-6; 8 positions match TRBD1. The CDR3 covers 14 residues. Germline assignment: CDR1 GTSNPN and CDR2 SVGIG (reference sequence). After removal of 2 bases from V and 9 bases from J, the junction contained 6 bases not matched to a gene. CDR3 loop: CAWSQTGGSSPLHF. DNA for the CDR3: TGTGCCTGGAGTCAAACAGGGGGAAGTTCACCCCTCCACTTT.

This clonotype was seen many times. This sequence joins TRBV2 and TRBJ2-1; 8 bases match TRBD2. Unmatched junction bases numbered 11, after V lost 6 bases and J lost 7 bases. The germline V gene has CDR1 SNHLY and CDR2 FYNNEI. The CDR3 runs 15 residues. CDR3 amino acids: CASSSPSGGRNEQFF. DNA for the CDR3: TGTGCCAGCAGCTCCCCGAGCGGGGGTCGGAATGAGCAGTTCTTC.

This clonotype was found many times. The rearrangement uses TRBV27 and TRBJ2-4; D uncertain. The CDR3 contains 13 residues. CDR1 and CDR2 from the germline V gene are MNHEY and SMNVEV (reference sequence). V gave up 3 bases and J gave up 0 bases, with 3 bases separating them. CDR3 sequence (DNA): TGTGCCAGCAGTTTGGAAGCCAAAAACATTCAGTACTTC. This gives the protein CASSLEAKNIQYF.

The CDR3 loop reads CASSYSRLAGEQFF. DNA for the CDR3: TGTGCCAGCAGTTACTCCAGGCTAGCGGGAGAGCAGTTCTTC. The gene calls are TRBV6-5 and TRBJ2-1; TRBD2 matches at 9 bases. The junction had 4 bases not matched to a gene; V was cut back by 0 bases and J by 10 bases. CDR3 length: 14 residues. In germline, CDR1 is MNHEY, CDR2 SVGAGI.

The V call is TRBV18, the J call TRBJ2-3, with 10 bases that match TRBD1. Germline V CDR1 and CDR2: KGHSH, LQKENI. The CDR3 spans 17 residues. Unmatched junction bases numbered 8, after V lost 1 base and J lost 4 bases. The CDR3 DNA sequence: TGTGCCAGCTCACCACTTGCCGGGACAGGGGTCGCAGATACGCAGTATTTT. Amino acid sequence: CASSPLAGTGVADTQYF.

This clonotype was seen a few times. This chain connects TRBV6-2 or TRBV6-3 to TRBJ1-1; possible D gene TRBD1, 5 bases. Trimming took 5 bases from V and 1 from J, leaving 17 bases between them. This CDR3 comprises 16 residues. Germline assignment: CDR1 MNHEY and CDR2 SVGEGT. In DNA form, the CDR3 reads TGTGCCAGCAGTCGCGCGGCGTCGGGGGGGAACACTGAAGCTTTCTTT. Protein: CASSRAASGGNTEAFF.

In its sample, this clonotype was seen many times. This rearrangement joins TRBV2 to TRBJ2-5, with TRBD2 identical over 8 bases. The CDR3 covers 15 residues. The germline V gene encodes CDR1 SNHLY and CDR2 FYNNEI. V shed 0 bases and J 5 bases; nucleotides not matched to a gene: 5. CDR3 in amino acids: CASSEASGGHETQYF. As DNA, the CDR3 is TGTGCCAGCAGTGAAGCGTCGGGAGGGCACGAGACCCAGTACTTC.

The chain uses TRBV4-1 and TRBJ2-7, with 8 bases lining up with TRBD2. The CDR3 runs 15 residues. J was trimmed by 5 bases and V by 1 base; bases with no gene match: 7. Per germline, CDR1 MGHRA and CDR2 YSYEKL. CDR3 sequence: CASSQGWGTRDEQYF. Written as DNA, the CDR3 is TGCGCCAGCAGCCAAGGGTGGGGGACTAGGGACGAGCAGTACTTC.

This clonotype has a handful of counts. This chain joins TRBV28 and TRBJ2-7; 9 bases line up with TRBD1. Germline V CDR1 and CDR2: MDHEN, SYDVKM. Germline trimming cut 6 bases from V and 2 bases from J; bases unmatched to any gene: 11. This CDR3 has 16 residues. Here the CDR3 DNA reads TGTGCCAGCAGAAGATCCGGGACAGGGAGAACCTACGAGCAGTACTTC. Translation gives CASRRSGTGRTYEQYF.

This chain uses TRBV6-2 or TRBV6-3 with TRBJ2-3, with D unclear. Trimming took off 2 bases at V and 5 bases at J, with 17 bases between the two ends. Germline lookup yields CDR1 MNHEY and CDR2 SVGEGT. The CDR3 spans 16 residues. CDR3 nucleotide sequence: TGTGCCAGCAGTTACACCCAAAGAATTATAGGAGATACGCAGTATTTT. Amino acids: CASSYTQRIIGDTQYF.

This clonotype was counted at least ten times. The chain links TRBV19 to TRBJ2-1; 7 nucleotides line up with TRBD2. V lost 1 base and J lost 9; bases outside the gene matches: 9. The CDR3 runs 15 residues. CDR1 is LNHDA, CDR2 SQIVND, per germline (reference sequence). CDR3 sequence reads: CASSIVGAGTGEQFF. As DNA, the CDR3 is TGTGCCAGTAGTATAGTTGGAGCGGGAACGGGTGAGCAGTTCTTC.

This clonotype was recorded many times. The rearrangement uses TRBV7-9 and TRBJ2-5, with TRBD1 matching 7 bases. Germline trimming cut 5 bases from V and 7 bases from J; bases unmatched to any gene: 10. This CDR3 contains 14 residues. The germline CDR1 and CDR2 sequences are SEHNR and FQNEAQ (reference sequence). CDR3 bases: TGTGCCAGCAGCGCGGACAGGACAATAGGGACCCAGTACTTC. It specifies CASSADRTIGTQYF.

This chain joins TRBV5-1 and TRBJ2-7; D unresolved. The length of the CDR3 is 11 residues. Germline CDR1 reads SGHRS; CDR2 reads YFSETQ. The V gene lost 2 bases and the J gene lost 9 bases, with 9 bases spanning the gap. CDR3 nucleotides: TGCGCCAGCAGCTTAGCGAACGGGCAGTACTTC. Amino acid sequence: CASSLANGQYF. The full variable domain, with the rest looked up from reference TRBV5-1 and TRBJ2-7, is KAGVTQTPRYLIKTRGQQVTLSCSPISGHRSVSWYQQTPGQGLQFLFEYFSETQRNKGNFPGRFSGRQFSNSRSEMNVSTLELGDSALYLCASSLANGQYFGPGTRLTVT.

In this sample, this clonotype turned up many times. This rearrangement joins TRBV7-2 to TRBJ2-7; D not resolved. V lost 2 bases and J 1 base, leaving 12 bases between the germline ends. Germline V gives CDR1 SGHTA, CDR2 FQGNSA. The CDR3 has 15 amino acids. The DNA of the CDR3 is TGTGCCAGCAGCTTACTAGGCCAGACATCCTACGAGCAGTACTTC. Translated, it gives CASSLLGQTSYEQYF.